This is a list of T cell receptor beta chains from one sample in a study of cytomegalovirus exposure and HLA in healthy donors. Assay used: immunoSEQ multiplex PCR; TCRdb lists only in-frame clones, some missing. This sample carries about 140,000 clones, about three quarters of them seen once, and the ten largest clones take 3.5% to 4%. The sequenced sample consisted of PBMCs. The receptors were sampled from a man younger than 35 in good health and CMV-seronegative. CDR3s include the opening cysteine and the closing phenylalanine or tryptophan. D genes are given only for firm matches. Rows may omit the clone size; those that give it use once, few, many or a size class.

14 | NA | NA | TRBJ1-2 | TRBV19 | TGTGCCAGTAGTGCGGTCGCAACAGGGCATGGCTACACCTTC | CASSAVATGHGYTF
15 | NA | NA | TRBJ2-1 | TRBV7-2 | TGTGCCAGCAGCTTAGAGTTGGCGGGATTAAATGAGCAGTTCTTC | CASSLELAGLNEQFF
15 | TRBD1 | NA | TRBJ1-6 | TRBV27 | TGTGCCAGCACCAAAGATGGGACAGGGGTTACGCCCCTCCACTTT | CASTKDGTGVTPLHF
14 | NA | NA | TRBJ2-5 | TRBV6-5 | TGTGCCAGCAGTTACTCGAGTACCGTCGAGACCCAGTACTTC | CASSYSSTVETQYF
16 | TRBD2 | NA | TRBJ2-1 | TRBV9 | TGTGCCAGCAGCGCCGCACTAGCGGGGGTGATCAATGAGCAGTTCTTC | CASSAALAGVINEQFF
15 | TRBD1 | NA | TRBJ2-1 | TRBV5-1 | TGCGCCAGCAGCTTGTCCCAGGGGGCGCAAAATGAGCAGTTCTTC | CASSLSQGAQNEQFF
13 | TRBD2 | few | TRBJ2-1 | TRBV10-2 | TGCGCCAGCAGACCCGGGACTAGCGGGTACCCGTTCTTC | CASRPGTSGYPFF
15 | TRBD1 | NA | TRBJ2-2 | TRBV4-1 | TGCGCCAGCAGCCTACAGGGGCCAAGGACCGGGGAGCTGTTTTTT | CASSLQGPRTGELFF
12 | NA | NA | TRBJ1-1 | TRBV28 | TGTGCCAGCAGTTCGGTAAACACTGAAGCTTTCTTT | CASSSVNTEAFF
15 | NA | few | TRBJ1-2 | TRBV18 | TGTGCCAGCTCACCACGAGGGATTGGTCAGCCCGGTGGGACCTTC | CASSPRGIGQPGGTF
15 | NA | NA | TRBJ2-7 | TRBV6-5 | TGTGCCAGCAGTTACGGAGGGGCAGCCTCCTACGAGCAGTACTTC | CASSYGGAASYEQYF
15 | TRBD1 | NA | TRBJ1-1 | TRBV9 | TGTGCCAGCAGCGTAGTGGACAGGGGAGACACTGAAGCTTTCTTT | CASSVVDRGDTEAFF
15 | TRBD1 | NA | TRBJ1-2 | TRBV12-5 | TGTGCTAGTGGTTTGGACAGGGGAATCAACTATGGCTACACCTTC | CASGLDRGINYGYTF
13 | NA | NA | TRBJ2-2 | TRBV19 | TGTGCCAGTAGACCAGACGGAGTCGGGGAGCTGTTTTTT | CASRPDGVGELFF
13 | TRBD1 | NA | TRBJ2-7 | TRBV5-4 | TGTGCCAGCAGCCACGGGACAGAATACGAGCAGTACTTC | CASSHGTEYEQYF
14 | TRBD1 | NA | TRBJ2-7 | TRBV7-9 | TGTGCCAGCAGCTTAGTTACAGGGGAAGGCGAGCAGTACTTC | CASSLVTGEGEQYF
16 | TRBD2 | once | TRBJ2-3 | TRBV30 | TGTGCCTGGAAGGTACTAGCGGGGGGCCCCACAGATACGCAGTATTTT | CAWKVLAGGPTDTQYF
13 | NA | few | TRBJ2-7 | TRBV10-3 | TGTGCCATCAGTGTGAGCCCGATCTACGAGCAGTACTTC | CAISVSPIYEQYF
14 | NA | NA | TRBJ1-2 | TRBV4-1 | TGCGCCAGCAGCCAAGTCGACAGTAACTATGGCTACACCTTC | CASSQVDSNYGYTF
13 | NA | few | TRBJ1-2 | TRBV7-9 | TGTGCCAGCAGCCCGGCGGGGGGCGCCGGCTACACCTTC | CASSPAGGAGYTF
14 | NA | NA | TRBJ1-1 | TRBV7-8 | TGTGCCAGCAGCTTAGCCGCAGCGACCACTGAAGCTTTCTTT | CASSLAAATTEAFF
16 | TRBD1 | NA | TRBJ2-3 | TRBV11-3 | TGTGCCAGCAGCTTAGAGGGGACAGCTAGCACAGATACGCAGTATTTT | CASSLEGTASTDTQYF
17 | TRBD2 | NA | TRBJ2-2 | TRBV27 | TGTGCCATCCGGACTAGCGGGAGTTCGTCGTTCTCCGGGGAGCTGTTTTTT | CAIRTSGSSSFSGELFF
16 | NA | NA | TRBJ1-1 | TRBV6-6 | TGTGCCAGCAGTTGGGGACTCGAGGGGATAAACACTGAAGCTTTCTTT | CASSWGLEGINTEAFF
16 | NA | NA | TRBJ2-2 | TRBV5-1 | TGCGCCAGCAGCTTTTCGAGGGTCACGAACACCGGGGAGCTGTTTTTT | CASSFSRVTNTGELFF
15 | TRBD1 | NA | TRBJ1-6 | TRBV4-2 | TGTGCCAGCAGCCAGGGACAGGGCGGCAATTCACCCCTCCACTTT | CASSQGQGGNSPLHF
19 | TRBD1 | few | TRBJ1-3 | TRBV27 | TGTGCCAGCAGTGCCATCGACTCGGACAGGGGGCTTTCAGGAAACACCATATATTTT | CASSAIDSDRGLSGNTIYF
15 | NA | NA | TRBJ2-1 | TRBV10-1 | TGCGCCAGCAGTGAGTCTAGGTCTAGGTCTAATGAGCAGTTCTTC | CASSESRSRSNEQFF
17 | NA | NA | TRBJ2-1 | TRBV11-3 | TGTGCCAGCAGCTCCCCGACAGCGCTGAGCTCCTACAATGAGCAGTTCTTC | CASSSPTALSSYNEQFF
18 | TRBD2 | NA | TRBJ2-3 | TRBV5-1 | TGCGCCAGCAGCTTGGGTCCCCCAGCGGGGGGCAACACAGATACGCAGTATTTT | CASSLGPPAGGNTDTQYF
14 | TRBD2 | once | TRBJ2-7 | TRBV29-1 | TGCAGCTATGGGGGCGGACTAGCGGGAGAGGAGCAGTACTTC | CSYGGGLAGEEQYF
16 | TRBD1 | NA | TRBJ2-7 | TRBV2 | TGTGCCAGCAAAAAGGACCGGGACAGGCTTATCGACGAGCAGTACTTC | CASKKDRDRLIDEQYF
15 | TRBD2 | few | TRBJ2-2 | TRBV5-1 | TGCGCCAGCAGCCGGGGGGATAGTGACACCGGGGAGCTGTTTTTT | CASSRGDSDTGELFF
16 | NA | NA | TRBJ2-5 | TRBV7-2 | TGTGCCAGCAGCCCTCCACCCCTAGCGTCCCGGGAGACCCAGTACTTC | CASSPPPLASRETQYF
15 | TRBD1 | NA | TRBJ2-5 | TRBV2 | TGTGCCAGCAGCGTCGGTGGGACAGGGGTAGAGACCCAGTACTTC | CASSVGGTGVETQYF
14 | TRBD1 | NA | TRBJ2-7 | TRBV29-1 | TGCAGCGTTGGGGACAGGGGGCCCTCCTACGAGCAGTACTTC | CSVGDRGPSYEQYF
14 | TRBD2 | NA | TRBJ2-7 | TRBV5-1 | TGCGCCAGCAGTTTCCGGGAGGGGAATAGTGAGCAGTACTTC | CASSFREGNSEQYF
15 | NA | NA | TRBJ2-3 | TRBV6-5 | TGTGCCAGCAGCCCAAGCGGCACTAGCACAGATACGCAGTATTTT | CASSPSGTSTDTQYF
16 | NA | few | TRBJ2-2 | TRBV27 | TGTGCCAGCAGTTTGGTTTCAATCGGGAACACCGGGGAGCTGTTTTTT | CASSLVSIGNTGELFF
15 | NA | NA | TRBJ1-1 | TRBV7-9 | TGTGCCAGCAGCCTGAACAGGGTACTGAACACTGAAGCTTTCTTT | CASSLNRVLNTEAFF
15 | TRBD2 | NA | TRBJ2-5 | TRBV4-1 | TGCGCCAGCAGCCAAGTTGGGACTAGGGGGGGGAAGCAGTACTTC | CASSQVGTRGGKQYF
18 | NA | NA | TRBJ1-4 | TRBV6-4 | TGTGCCAGCAGTGACTCTTCGGGCAGGGGTACCGCTAATGAAACACTGTTTTTT | CASSDSSGRGTANETLFF
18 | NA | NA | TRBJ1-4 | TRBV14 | TGTGCCAGCAGCCAAGTTACCCCCCGGGTTGGGTCAGCAGAAAAACTGTTTTTT | CASSQVTPRVGSAEKLFF
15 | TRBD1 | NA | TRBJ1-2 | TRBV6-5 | TGTGCCAGCAGAGGTCCGGGACAGGGGGGCCATGGCTACACCTTC | CASRGPGQGGHGYTF
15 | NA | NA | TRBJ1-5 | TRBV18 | TGTGCCAGCTCATCCGTGACTTATAGCAATCAGCCCCAGCATTTT | CASSSVTYSNQPQHF
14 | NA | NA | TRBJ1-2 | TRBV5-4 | TGTGCCAGCAGCTTGGACGGGGGGGCAGAAGGCTACACCTTC | CASSLDGGAEGYTF
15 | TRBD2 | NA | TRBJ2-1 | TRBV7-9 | TGTGCCAGCACCCTTCCAGCGGGGGGGCCTAATGAGCAGTTCTTC | CASTLPAGGPNEQFF
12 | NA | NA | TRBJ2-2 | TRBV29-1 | TGCAGCGTGGAACTAGCCACCGGGGAGCTGTTTTTT | CSVELATGELFF
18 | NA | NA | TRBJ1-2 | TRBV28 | TGTGCCAGCAGCCTGGCCCGGCGAGGGGGGGAAAAAAACTATGGCTACACCTTC | CASSLARRGGEKNYGYTF
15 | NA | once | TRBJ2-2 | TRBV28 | TGTGCCAGCAGGCCAACAGGGATGAACACCGGGGAGCTGTTTTTT | CASRPTGMNTGELFF
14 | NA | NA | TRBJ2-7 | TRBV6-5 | TGTGCCAGCAGGCCTTATGGAGGGATCGACGAGCAGTACTTC | CASRPYGGIDEQYF
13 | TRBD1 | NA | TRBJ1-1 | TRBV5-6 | TGTGCCAGCAGTCCCGGGACAGGGGTTGTAGCTTTCTTT | CASSPGTGVVAFF
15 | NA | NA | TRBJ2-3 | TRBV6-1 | TGTGCCAGCAGTGAAAGGAGGGGGGGGCCAGATACGCAGTATTTT | CASSERRGGPDTQYF
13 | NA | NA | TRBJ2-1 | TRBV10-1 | TGCGCCAGCAGTGAGGCCTTGTGGCTTGAGCAGTTCTTC | CASSEALWLEQFF
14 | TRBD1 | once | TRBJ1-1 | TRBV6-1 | TGTGCCACTAACCTACTTGACAGGGGAACTGAAGCTTTCTTT | CATNLLDRGTEAFF